Each of the 17 T cell receptor beta chains below was sequenced from the same sample in a study of vaccination and CD4 T cells after COVID-19 (dated by TCRdb to between 2020 and 2023). This specimen's treatment or condition label, interpreted: approximately 10-day PBMC culture with coronavirus spike peptide pools or control peptides (ViraFEST assay). No antigen has been assigned to these receptors. Libraries were constructed by PCR. Sequencing was performed on an Illumina iSeq 100. DNA from cultured CD4+ T cells underwent TCR sequencing with the Oncomine TCR Beta short-read assay at the Johns Hopkins FTIC core. Starting from the raw public reads, TCRdb applied fastp trimming at Q25, assembled clones with MiXCR and retained in-frame beta chains. Each CDR3 protein appears once, grouped with its most common genes and DNA. This sample lists approximately 20,000 distinct CDR3 sequences; 48% were detected once. The ten most abundant clones make up roughly 2.6% of the sample.

Here the sequenced sample was CD4+ T cells from blood, cultured in vitro, taken after SARS-CoV-2 vaccination. These TCRs come from a human donor who had recovered from COVID-19.

The rearrangement links TRBV6-1 to TRBJ1-1; D is unresolved. From germline, CDR1 is MNHNS and CDR2 SASEGT. The V end was cut by 5 bases, the J end by 3 bases, with 10 bases between. This CDR3 comprises 13 residues. CDR3: CASSRYRDTEAFF. For the CDR3, the DNA is TGTGCCAGCAGTCGTTACCGGGACACTGAAGCTTTCTTT.

The chain uses TRBV27 and TRBJ1-5, with 9 nucleotides matching TRBD1. Per germline, CDR1 MNHEY and CDR2 SMNVEV (reference sequence). CDR3 length: 15 amino acids. The trim removed 7 bases at V and 4 bases at J, leaving 8 bases unmatched. CDR3 sequence: CASKGTGSGNQPQHF. Here the CDR3 DNA reads TGTGCCAGCAAAGGGACAGGGTCAGGGAATCAGCCCCAGCATTTT.

This clonotype was seen a handful of times. This rearrangement joins TRBV19 to TRBJ1-5; possibly TRBD1 for D (6 bases). The CDR3 spans 15 residues. V lost 3 bases and J lost 1, with 10 bases in between. The V gene's germline CDR1 is LNHDA and CDR2 SQIVND (reference sequence). The CDR3 DNA sequence: TGTGCCAGTAGTATCGGGGGCGGCAGCAATCAGCCCCAGCATTTT. Translating it yields CASSIGGGSNQPQHF.

J is TRBJ2-7 and V is TRBV7-2; 9 bases map to TRBD2. This CDR3 is 18 amino acids long. The germline V gene has CDR1 SGHTA and CDR2 FQGNSA. V dropped 1 base and J dropped 3; count of bases not matched to a gene: 13. The CDR3 reads CASSLVAGGIPNLYEQYF. Written as DNA, the CDR3 is TGTGCCAGCAGCTTAGTGGCGGGAGGGATCCCAAATCTCTACGAGCAGTACTTC.

The rearrangement uses TRBV11-3 and TRBJ2-7; 7 bases align to TRBD2. The CDR3 sequence is 18 residues long. The germline CDR1 and CDR2 sequences are SGHNT and YENEEA. Trimming removed 0 bases from V and 3 bases from J; junction bases left unmatched: 14. The CDR3 sequence: CASSLDLVRSGDRYEQYF. CDR3 DNA: TGTGCCAGCAGCTTAGATCTCGTTCGGAGCGGGGACCGCTACGAGCAGTACTTC.

The chain couples TRBV7-9 to TRBJ1-1; perhaps TRBD1 as D (6 bases). V was trimmed by 3 bases and J by 4 bases, leaving 21 bases between them. Germline V CDR1 and CDR2: SEHNR, FQNEAQ (reference sequence). CDR3 size: 17 residues. The CDR3: CASSLSGGGAIGTEAFF. CDR3 in DNA: TGTGCCAGCAGCTTGTCGGGGGGCGGGGCGATTGGCACTGAAGCTTTCTTT.

The V and J genes are TRBV7-3 and TRBJ2-1; no firm D call. The CDR3 has 14 amino acids. Trimming cost V 0 bases and J 8 bases, with 11 bases left between them. Germline lookup yields CDR1 SGHTA and CDR2 FQGTGA. The CDR3 nucleotides read TGTGCCAGCAGCTTAACACAGCTTACCGATGAGCAGTTCTTC. Its protein is CASSLTQLTDEQFF.

There are a few counts of this clonotype. The chain recombines TRBV7-3 with TRBJ1-1; TRBD1 might be the D (6 bases). Deletions cut 0 bases from V and 4 bases from J, with 9 bases between. CDR3 length: 14 amino acids. Germline assignment: CDR1 SGHTA and CDR2 FQGTGA. CDR3 sequence: CASSLTGGGTEAFF. The CDR3 DNA reads TGTGCCAGCAGCTTAACAGGGGGAGGCACTGAAGCTTTCTTT.

The V call is TRBV3-1, the J call TRBJ2-7; no firm D call. Trimming left V 0 bases short and J 7 bases short, with 7 bases between. CDR1 LGHDT and CDR2 YNNKEL come from the germline V gene (reference sequence). The CDR3 is 12 residues long. The CDR3 loop reads CASSQDLEEQYF. The DNA for the CDR3 is TGTGCCAGCAGCCAAGATCTGGAAGAGCAGTACTTC.

The table lists this clonotype with a few counts. The V and J genes are TRBV7-2 and TRBJ2-3; possible D gene TRBD2, 6 bases. CDR3 length: 15 residues. In germline, CDR1 is SGHTA, CDR2 FQGNSA. Trimming cost V 0 bases and J 0 bases, with 7 bases left between them. CDR3 DNA: TGTGCCAGCAGCTTAGCGGGACTGAGCACAGATACGCAGTATTTT. The encoded protein is CASSLAGLSTDTQYF.

The genes are TRBV4-2 and TRBJ2-7; 8 bases are a match to TRBD1. The CDR3 has 15 residues. Germline assignment: CDR1 LGHNA and CDR2 YNFKEQ. J gave up 3 bases and V 3 bases, and 7 bases lay outside the gene matches. Here the CDR3 DNA reads TGTGCCAGCAGCCAGCCCGGGACAGGAGACTACGAGCAGTACTTC. Translated, it gives CASSQPGTGDYEQYF.

This clonotype was detected once. This rearrangement joins TRBV27 to TRBJ1-1, with D hard to call. CDR3 length: 13 amino acids. From germline, CDR1 is MNHEY and CDR2 SMNVEV (reference sequence). V gave up 5 bases and J gave up 4 bases, with 11 bases separating them. CDR3 sequence (DNA): TGTGCCAGCAGTCTTCGGGTCCCCACTGAAGCTTTCTTT. It is translated as CASSLRVPTEAFF.

This clonotype turned up a few times. The chain joins TRBV28 to TRBJ1-1; the match to TRBD1 covers 7 bases. The trim removed 5 bases at V and 6 bases at J, leaving 12 bases unmatched. CDR1 is MDHEN and CDR2 is SYDVKM in the germline V gene. The CDR3 runs 15 residues. This CDR3 is CASSPGGVPRAEAFF. CDR3 DNA: TGTGCCAGCAGTCCAGGGGGGGTCCCCCGGGCTGAAGCTTTCTTT.

The V gene is TRBV28, the J gene TRBJ2-5, with 9 bases that match TRBD1. V shed 5 bases and J 4 bases; nucleotides not matched to a gene: 5. The CDR3 contains 14 residues. Per germline, CDR1 MDHEN and CDR2 SYDVKM. The chain's CDR3 is CASSRTGEGETQYF. The CDR3 DNA reads as TGTGCCAGCAGTAGGACAGGGGAGGGAGAGACCCAGTACTTC.

The chain couples TRBV10-1 to TRBJ2-3; 10 positions match TRBD2. The CDR3 extends over 16 amino acids. V was pared by 3 bases and J by 2 bases, with 5 bases of the junction left unmatched. Germline V gene data show CDR1 as WNHNN and CDR2 as SYGVQD (reference sequence). The CDR3, as DNA: TGCGCCAGCAGTGATTCCGGACTAGCGGCCACAGATACGCAGTATTTT. It is translated as CASSDSGLAATDTQYF.

The chain combines TRBV7-2 with TRBJ1-5; D might be TRBD1 (5 bases). The V end was cut by 3 bases, the J end by 6 bases, with 12 bases between. This CDR3 has 14 amino acids. Germline CDR1 is SGHTA and CDR2 is FQGNSA. The CDR3 nucleotides read TGTGCCAGCAGCTTCCAGGGCCCTAGTCAGCCCCAGCATTTT. Protein product: CASSFQGPSQPQHF.

The chain links TRBV20-1 to TRBJ1-1; D gene ambiguous. Trimming took 0 bases from V and 7 from J, leaving 15 bases between them. Germline values: CDR1 DFQATT, CDR2 SNEGSKA (reference sequence). This CDR3 spans 14 amino acids. CDR3 sequence reads: CSARDDGVGLEAFF. The CDR3 DNA sequence: TGCAGTGCTAGAGATGACGGGGTTGGGCTTGAAGCTTTCTTT.